The 28 T cell receptor beta chains presented below share a single source sample, sequenced in a study of identical twins. From the 5' RACE reads, TCRdb called clonotypes with MiXCR, one entry per CDR3 protein. In the table there are about 490,000 distinct CDR3 sequences, approximately 14% of which are singletons. These data also featured in a second study, about yellow fever vaccine responses in identical twins.

Material: CD4+ T cells sorted from blood. Receptors originate from a woman younger than 35 in good health.

The chain has TRBV4-1 and TRBJ2-1, with 11 positions matching TRBD2. There are 17 residues in the CDR3. From germline, CDR1 is MGHRA and CDR2 YSYEKL. V shed 0 bases and J 4 bases; nucleotides not matched to a gene: 5. The CDR3 spells CASSQDPGLAVYNEQFF. The CDR3 nucleotides read TGCGCCAGCAGCCAAGATCCGGGACTAGCGGTTTACAATGAGCAGTTCTTC.

V usage is TRBV5-1 and J usage is TRBJ1-6; no clear D. The CDR3 has 13 amino acids. The germline V and J ends were trimmed by 5 bases and 10 bases, with 13 bases remaining between them. From germline, CDR1 is SGHRS and CDR2 YFSETQ. CDR3 in DNA: TGCGCCAGCAGTCCGGGAATGGAATCACCCCTCCACTTT. As protein: CASSPGMESPLHF.

The J gene is TRBJ1-2, the V gene TRBV6-1; D remains ambiguous. Trimming shortened V by 6 bases and J by 0 bases, and 8 bases separated the two germline ends. The CDR3 contains 13 residues. Looked up from germline, CDR1 is MNHNS and CDR2 is SASEGT. CDR3 region: CASRQQPNYGYTF. For the CDR3, the DNA is TGTGCCAGCAGACAACAGCCTAACTATGGCTACACCTTC.

This clonotype was seen more than once but under ten times. The chain links TRBV11-2 to TRBJ2-1; the match to TRBD2 covers 10 bases. Germline loops: CDR1 SGHAT, CDR2 FQNNGV. Trimming at V came to 5 bases and at J to 5 bases, leaving 3 bases not matched to a gene. CDR3 length equals 14 residues. The CDR3 bases are TGTGCCAGCAGCCGGACTAGCGGTCACAATGAGCAGTTCTTC. This translates into CASSRTSGHNEQFF.

This clonotype has more than one count but fewer than ten. The chain links TRBV14 to TRBJ2-7; the match to TRBD1 covers 10 bases. The CDR3 sequence is 14 residues long. The V and J ends lost 5 bases and 5 bases, in that order; junction bases with no gene match: 6. CDR1 SGHDN and CDR2 FVKESK come from the germline V gene. The CDR3 nucleotides read TGTGCCAGCAGCGACGGGACAGGGGTCAACGAGCAGTACGTC. Protein sequence: CASSDGTGVNEQYV.

This clonotype has just a few counts. The chain has TRBV28 and TRBJ2-5; D uncertain. Trimming removed 6 bases at V and 1 base at J, with 9 bases between. CDR3 length: 13 amino acids. The V gene's germline CDR1 is MDHEN and CDR2 SYDVKM. CDR3 amino acids: CASSRQSQETQYF. DNA for the CDR3: TGTGCCAGCAGCCGGCAGTCCCAAGAGACCCAGTACTTC.

This clonotype has only a few counts. The gene calls are TRBV5-1 and TRBJ2-2; D not certain. V lost 2 bases and J 1 base, leaving 12 bases between the germline ends. CDR1 SGHRS and CDR2 YFSETQ come from the germline V gene. This CDR3 comprises 16 residues. The chain's CDR3 is CASSFGQTMNTGELFF. Here the CDR3 DNA reads TGCGCCAGCAGCTTTGGCCAAACTATGAACACCGGGGAGCTGTTTTTT.

This chain uses TRBV11-2 with TRBJ2-5; D is undetermined. This CDR3 spans 14 amino acids. Germline loops: CDR1 SGHAT, CDR2 FQNNGV. V dropped 5 bases and J dropped 2 bases, with 12 bases sitting between them. The DNA for the CDR3 is TGTGCCAGCAGCCCCGCATACCATCAAGAGACCCAGTACTTC. It translates to CASSPAYHQETQYF.

J is TRBJ2-4 and V is TRBV20-1; D may be TRBD1 (6 bases). The CDR3 is made up of 14 amino acids. Germline V CDR1 and CDR2: DFQATT, SNEGSKA (reference sequence). With 4 bases removed from V and 6 bases from J, the gap between germline ends came to 16 bases. The CDR3 region is CSATQGMHTNIQYF. The CDR3 region has the DNA TGCAGTGCTACGCAGGGGATGCATACAAACATTCAGTACTTC.

This clonotype was detected only a few times. The CDR3 spells CASSRPGNNSNQPQHF. The CDR3 DNA reads TGTGCCAGCAGCAGGCCAGGGAATAATAGCAATCAGCCCCAGCATTTT. This rearrangement joins TRBV21-1 to TRBJ1-5; the table's D call, TRBD1, was not checked against the DNA. TRBV21-1 represents a pseudogene. CDR3 length: 16 amino acids.

This clonotype occurred a few times. The chain couples TRBV20-1 to TRBJ2-1; 7 bases fit TRBD2. There are 13 residues in the CDR3. Trimming cost V 2 bases and J 8 bases; bases outside gene matches: 6. Germline CDR1 is DFQATT and CDR2 is SNEGSKA (reference sequence). The CDR3 here is CSARRGVLDEQFF. The CDR3 DNA sequence: TGCAGTGCTAGACGGGGGGTTCTCGATGAGCAGTTCTTC.

This clonotype was detected a few times. The rearrangement uses TRBV10-3 and TRBJ1-5; 7 bases align to TRBD1. Germline lookup yields CDR1 ENHRY and CDR2 SYGVKD. The ends lost 2 bases at V and 9 bases at J; junction bases unmatched: 10. This CDR3 region has 15 residues. The CDR3 loop reads CAISEGGQLLGPQHF. DNA of the CDR3: TGTGCCATCAGTGAGGGGGGACAGCTCCTTGGGCCCCAGCATTTT.

In its sample, this clonotype was seen a few times. The chain uses TRBV6-2 or TRBV6-3 and TRBJ2-7, with TRBD1 identical over 11 bases. This CDR3 has 14 amino acids. Germline values: CDR1 MNHEY, CDR2 SVGEGT. Trimming at V came to 3 bases and at J to 6 bases, leaving 4 bases not matched to a gene. CDR3 in amino acids: CASSYAGQGAEQYV. The CDR3 nucleotides read TGTGCCAGCAGTTATGCTGGACAGGGGGCCGAGCAGTACGTC.

This clonotype has only a few counts. The rearrangement joins TRBV21-1 to TRBJ2-7. TRBV21-1 is a recognized pseudogene. CDR3 length equals 15 residues. The CDR3 DNA is TGTGCCAGCAGCAAAGTAACGAGGAGCTCCTACGAGCAGTACGTC. This gives the protein CASSKVTRSSYEQYV.

The chain recombines TRBV7-2 with TRBJ2-1; 9 positions match TRBD2. The V gene end was trimmed by 6 bases and the J gene end by 6 bases; junction bases not matched to a gene: 9. The CDR3 contains 15 residues. Germline V CDR1 and CDR2: SGHTA, FQGNSA. Here the CDR3 DNA reads TGTGCCAGCAGACCGCTGACTAGCGGATTCAATGAGCAGTTCTTC. It codes for CASRPLTSGFNEQFF.

This rearrangement joins TRBV19 to TRBJ2-3; 7 positions agree with TRBD2. The CDR3 totals 20 residues. From germline, CDR1 is LNHDA and CDR2 SQIVND (reference sequence). J gave up 0 bases and V 6 bases, and 21 bases lay outside the gene matches. CDR3 nucleotide sequence: TGTGCCAGTAGCCACAGACCCCGGGACTACATTACGCCTAGCACAGATACGCAGTATTTT. Translation: CASSHRPRDYITPSTDTQYF.

This clonotype was observed at least ten times. This chain uses TRBV5-1 with TRBJ2-2; D ambiguous. Germline CDR1 is SGHRS and CDR2 is YFSETQ. Trimming left V 5 bases short and J 5 bases short, with 10 bases between. This CDR3 spans 13 amino acids. CDR3 sequence reads: CASSRTETGELFF. CDR3 sequence (DNA): TGCGCCAGCAGTCGTACAGAGACCGGGGAGCTGTTTTTT.

This clonotype came up a few times. The CDR3 sequence is CASSLRSYGYTF. CDR3 DNA sequence: TGTGCCAGCAGTTTGAGAAGCTATGGCTACACCTTC. The chain employs TRBV12-3 or TRBV12-4 and TRBJ1-2; D is undetermined. There are 12 residues in the CDR3. Trimming took 3 bases from V and 4 from J, leaving 6 bases between them.

This clonotype was found a few times. J is TRBJ2-1 and V is TRBV24-1; D ambiguous. This CDR3 has 14 residues. The V end was cut by 12 bases, the J end by 7 bases, with 21 bases between. Germline CDR1 and CDR2: KGHDR and SFDVKD. CDR3 amino acids: CASGGSALWNEQFF. The CDR3 DNA is TGTGCCTCCGGCGGTAGTGCCCTCTGGAATGAGCAGTTCTTC.

The chain uses TRBV5-1 and TRBJ2-5; no clear D gene. Trimming shortened V by 0 bases and J by 2 bases, and 5 bases separated the two germline ends. The V gene's germline CDR1 is SGHRS and CDR2 YFSETQ. The CDR3 extends over 13 amino acids. CDR3 in amino acids: CASSLVIQETQYF. The CDR3, as DNA: TGCGCCAGCAGCTTGGTTATACAAGAGACCCAGTACTTC.

The chain uses TRBV28 and TRBJ2-1; a possible D gene is TRBD2 (6 bases). The germline V gene has CDR1 MDHEN and CDR2 SYDVKM. The CDR3 is made up of 15 amino acids. V was pared by 5 bases and J by 8 bases, with 19 bases between. CDR3 sequence reads: CASSPLTRRLYEQFF. As DNA, the CDR3 is TGTGCCAGCAGTCCCCTGACTAGAAGGCTTTATGAGCAGTTCTTC.

This clonotype has a handful of counts. The chain couples TRBV12-3 or TRBV12-4 to TRBJ2-7; TRBD2 matches 9 bases. J gave up 0 bases and V 6 bases, and 6 bases lay outside the gene matches. The CDR3 is 15 amino acids. This CDR3 is CASRKGAGGSYEQYF. The CDR3 DNA reads TGTGCCAGCAGGAAGGGAGCGGGAGGCTCCTACGAGCAGTACTTC.

The rearrangement uses TRBV20-1 and TRBJ1-6; TRBD1 might be the D (6 bases). Germline assignment: CDR1 DFQATT and CDR2 SNEGSKA (reference sequence). The CDR3 spans 15 residues. Between the trimmed V and J ends, which lost 1 base and 8 bases, there was a span of 15 bases. The CDR3 sequence: CSARGDGQNYSPLHF. The DNA of the CDR3 is TGCAGTGCTAGAGGGGACGGACAGAACTATTCACCCCTCCACTTT.

In this sample, this clonotype turned up a few times. This rearrangement joins TRBV6-5 to TRBJ2-5; D assignment may be TRBD1 or TRBD2 (5 bases each). The CDR3 runs to 16 residues. Per germline, CDR1 MNHEY and CDR2 SVGAGI. V was shortened by 0 bases and J by 4 bases, with 15 bases between the two germline ends. CDR3 in amino acids: CASSYSTGAGRETQYF. For the CDR3, the DNA is TGTGCCAGCAGTTACTCGACCGGGGCAGGGCGAGAGACCCAGTACTTC.

This clonotype has only a few counts. The chain combines TRBV5-4 with TRBJ2-1, with 10 bases that match TRBD1. Germline CDR1 is SGHNT and CDR2 is YYREEE (reference sequence). The junction had 3 bases not matched to a gene; V was cut back by 4 bases and J by 2 bases. The CDR3 is made up of 15 amino acids. The CDR3 protein is CASSAGTGAYNEQFF. CDR3 nucleotides: TGTGCCAGCAGCGCCGGGACAGGGGCCTACAATGAGCAGTTCTTC. The entire variable domain, with the rest obtained from reference TRBV5-4 and TRBJ2-1, is as follows: ETGVTQSPTHLIKTRGQQVTLRCSSQSGHNTVSWYQQALGQGPQFIFQYYREEENGRGNFPPRFSGLQFPNYSSELNVNALELDDSALYLCASSAGTGAYNEQFFGPGTRLTVL.

The chain uses TRBV20-1 and TRBJ1-1; 8 positions match TRBD1. The CDR3 spans 14 residues. Germline values: CDR1 DFQATT, CDR2 SNEGSKA (reference sequence). V was pared by 6 bases and J by 6 bases, with 12 bases of the junction left unmatched. CDR3 bases: TGCAGTGCCCGACAGGGGTATGGGCTAGCTGAAGCTTTCTTT. Encoded protein: CSARQGYGLAEAFF.

In DNA form, the CDR3 reads TGTGCCAGCAGCTTAGAAACAGGGGGCAATCAGCCCCAGCATTTT. Encoded protein: CASSLETGGNQPQHF. The V call is TRBV7-6, the J call TRBJ1-5; 7 nucleotides match TRBD1. Germline loops: CDR1 SGHVS, CDR2 FNYEAQ. The V gene end was trimmed by 1 base and the J gene end by 2 bases; junction bases not matched to a gene: 2. This CDR3 has 15 residues.

The J gene is TRBJ1-3, the V gene TRBV7-9, with a possible D match to TRBD1 (5 bases). CDR1 and CDR2 from the germline V gene are SEHNR and FQNEAQ (reference sequence). This CDR3 spans 14 amino acids. The germline V and J ends were trimmed by 4 bases and 1 base, with 8 bases remaining between them. Written as DNA, the CDR3 is TGTGCCAGCAGCTGGGGGAATTCTGGAAACACCATATATTTT. This sequence encodes CASSWGNSGNTIYF.